The rows below give T cell receptor beta chains drawn from one sample of a study of blood T cell repertoires in COVID-19. The data were produced by immunoSEQ multiplex PCR, yet TCRdb's version contains in-frame clones alone and is incomplete. The table has about 130,000 clones, roughly 82% seen once. The material sequenced was peripheral blood. These receptor sequences come from a human donor in a cohort sampled during active COVID-19. CDR3s include the opening cysteine and the closing phenylalanine or tryptophan. A D gene is named only where the DNA matches it firmly. Where a row states a size, it is once, few, many or the class of an expanded clone; other rows omit it.

V gene,clone size,J gene,D gene,CDR3 protein,CDR3 DNA
TRBV29-1,.,TRBJ2-3,.,CSVRKTDPTDTQYF,TGCAGCGTCCGGAAGACAGACCCCACAGATACGCAGTATTTT
TRBV20-1,.,TRBJ2-3,.,CSASSRGTSTDTQYF,TGCAGTGCTAGTAGCCGGGGAACTAGCACAGATACGCAGTATTTT
TRBV28,.,TRBJ2-3,TRBD2,CASSPRLAGGRTDTQYF,TGTGCCAGCAGTCCTCGACTAGCGGGAGGCCGCACAGATACGCAGTATTTT
TRBV5-6,.,TRBJ1-1,TRBD1,CASSEQTGTANTEAFF,TGTGCCAGCAGCGAGCAAACCGGGACAGCGAACACTGAAGCTTTCTTT
TRBV27,.,TRBJ2-7,TRBD1,CASSKPGQGFHYEQYF,TGTGCCAGCAGTAAACCGGGACAGGGGTTTCATTACGAGCAGTACTTC
TRBV6-2/TRBV6-3,once,TRBJ1-1,.,CASSSTHGQGRIEAFF,TGTGCCAGCAGTTCCACCCACGGGCAGGGGCGAATTGAAGCTTTCTTT
TRBV11-2,.,TRBJ2-1,TRBD2,CASSLDVWTSGSYEQFF,TGTGCCAGCAGCTTAGATGTCTGGACTAGCGGGAGCTATGAGCAGTTCTTC
TRBV7-9,.,TRBJ2-1,TRBD1,CASSRQGRKYHNEQFF,TGTGCCAGCAGTCGACAGGGGCGTAAATACCACAATGAGCAGTTCTTC
TRBV6-2/TRBV6-3,.,TRBJ2-5,TRBD2,CASSYSSRVAGVGFGETQYF,TGTGCCAGCAGTTACTCGAGCCGGGTTGCGGGAGTAGGTTTTGGTGAGACCCAGTACTTC
TRBV10-1,.,TRBJ2-5,.,CASSGGGIQETQYF,TGCGCCAGCAGTGGGGGAGGTATACAAGAGACCCAGTACTTC
TRBV27,.,TRBJ1-3,TRBD1,CASSFLAGGVGNTIYF,TGTGCCAGCAGTTTTCTAGCAGGGGGCGTGGGAAACACCATATATTTT
TRBV7-2,.,TRBJ1-3,.,CASSPTNSGNTIYF,TGTGCCAGCAGCCCGACAAACTCTGGAAACACCATATATTTT
TRBV6-5,.,TRBJ1-3,.,CASSFSTASGNTIYF,TGTGCCAGCAGTTTTTCGACAGCCTCTGGAAACACCATATATTTT
TRBV4-1,.,TRBJ2-5,.,CASSQARRETQYF,TGCGCCAGCAGCCAAGCAAGGCGGGAGACCCAGTACTTC
TRBV10-3,.,TRBJ2-3,TRBD2,CATGLRGRDVDTQYF,TGTGCCACGGGCCTCCGGGGGAGGGATGTAGATACGCAGTATTTT
TRBV18,few,TRBJ2-1,TRBD1,CASSPGQGNEQFF,TGTGCCAGCTCACCAGGACAGGGGAATGAGCAGTTCTTC
TRBV28,.,TRBJ1-1,TRBD1,CASSSATGAATEAFF,TGTGCCAGCAGTTCAGCGACAGGGGCGGCCACTGAAGCTTTCTTT
TRBV5-8,.,TRBJ2-7,TRBD1,CAIPDRDRPYEQYF,TGTGCCATTCCAGACCGGGACAGACCCTACGAGCAGTACTTC
TRBV15,.,TRBJ2-3,.,CATRHRAGPSTDTQYF,TGTGCCACCAGACATCGTGCGGGTCCTAGCACAGATACGCAGTATTTT
TRBV7-6,.,TRBJ2-1,TRBD2,CASSLVAGGVNEQFF,TGTGCCAGCAGCTTAGTAGCGGGAGGGGTCAATGAGCAGTTCTTC
TRBV27,few,TRBJ1-5,.,CASSPRQNQPQHF,TGTGCCAGCAGTCCCAGGCAAAATCAGCCCCAGCATTTT
TRBV28,once,TRBJ1-5,.,CASSPDQGAQHF,TGTGCCAGCAGCCCGGACCAAGGGGCCCAGCATTTT
TRBV18,.,TRBJ1-5,TRBD1,CASSPGGGLNQPQHF,TGTGCCAGCTCACCAGGAGGGGGCCTGAATCAGCCCCAGCATTTT
TRBV27,.,TRBJ1-4,.,CASSFNHRDMFEKLFF,TGTGCCAGCAGTTTCAACCACAGGGACATGTTTGAAAAACTGTTTTTT
TRBV30,once,TRBJ1-2,TRBD1,CAWSALSTGAYGYTF,TGTGCCTGGAGTGCTCTCTCGACAGGGGCCTATGGCTACACCTTC
TRBV6-5,.,TRBJ2-3,TRBD1,CASRSPGQGADTQYF,TGTGCCAGCAGGTCTCCGGGACAGGGGGCAGATACGCAGTATTTT
TRBV2,once,TRBJ2-2,.,CASSEVSGHTGELFF,TGTGCCAGCAGTGAGGTTAGCGGACACACCGGGGAGCTGTTTTTT
TRBV5-8,.,TRBJ1-5,.,CASTRTVLSNQPQHF,TGTGCCAGCACCCGAACAGTATTAAGCAATCAGCCCCAGCATTTT
TRBV30,.,TRBJ2-3,TRBD2,CAWAHSGSSTDTQYF,TGTGCCTGGGCTCATAGCGGGTCAAGCACAGATACGCAGTATTTT
TRBV4-1,few,TRBJ1-2,.,CASSQGLQSLNYGYTF,TGCGCCAGCAGCCAAGGGTTGCAGTCTTTAAACTATGGCTACACCTTC
TRBV29-1,.,TRBJ1-2,.,CSVEDFSGQMNYGYTF,TGCAGCGTTGAAGATTTTTCCGGACAGATGAACTATGGCTACACCTTC
TRBV7-9,.,TRBJ1-2,.,CASSRVDGASSNYGYTF,TGTGCCAGCAGCCGAGTAGATGGGGCGTCCTCTAACTATGGCTACACCTTC
TRBV18,.,TRBJ2-7,.,CASSLSSYEQYF,TGTGCCAGCTCACTCAGCTCCTACGAGCAGTACTTC
TRBV11-2,.,TRBJ2-3,TRBD2,CASSLGGSAQYF,TGTGCCAGCAGCTTAGGCGGGAGCGCGCAGTATTTT
TRBV5-1,.,TRBJ2-3,TRBD2,CASSPLAGGVVDTQYF,TGCGCCAGCAGCCCCCTAGCGGGGGGGGTGGTGGATACGCAGTATTTT
TRBV6-6,few,TRBJ1-1,TRBD1,CASTPQGAALEAFF,TGTGCCTCCACGCCCCAGGGGGCCGCACTTGAAGCTTTCTTT
TRBV7-9,.,TRBJ2-1,TRBD2,CASSVGLGSGSDEQFF,TGTGCCAGCAGCGTGGGGTTAGGTAGCGGGAGTGATGAGCAGTTCTTC
TRBV4-1,.,TRBJ1-1,.,CASSHTRGGTEAFF,TGCGCCAGCAGCCATACGAGGGGGGGCACTGAAGCTTTCTTT
TRBV6-2/TRBV6-3,.,TRBJ2-7,TRBD2,CASSYGREGREQYF,TGTGCCAGCAGTTACGGGCGGGAGGGCCGCGAGCAGTACTTC
TRBV28,.,TRBJ1-1,.,CASRRGRVNTEAFF,TGTGCCAGCAGGAGGGGGAGAGTGAACACTGAAGCTTTCTTT
TRBV16,.,TRBJ1-2,.,CASSQTGDHGYTF,TGTGCCAGCAGCCAAACAGGCGACCATGGCTACACCTTC
TRBV6-5,few,TRBJ1-6,.,CASSRQKSLWVLHF,TGTGCCAGCAGTAGACAGAAATCCCTTTGGGTCCTCCACTTT
TRBV18,.,TRBJ1-2,.,CASSARANYGYTF,TGTGCCAGCTCAGCTAGAGCTAACTATGGCTACACCTTC
TRBV11-2,.,TRBJ2-1,TRBD2,CASSSRTSGRANEQFF,TGTGCCAGCAGCTCAAGGACTAGCGGGAGGGCCAATGAGCAGTTCTTC
TRBV6-6,.,TRBJ1-1,TRBD1,CASSTWTGGNTEAFF,TGTGCCAGCAGTACCTGGACAGGGGGGAACACTGAAGCTTTCTTT
TRBV7-8,.,TRBJ2-1,.,CASSLGFGDSSYNEQFF,TGTGCCAGCAGCTTAGGTTTTGGAGATAGCTCCTACAATGAGCAGTTCTTC
TRBV24-1,few,TRBJ1-5,.,CATSDPRQGNQPQHF,TGTGCCACCAGTGATCCGCGACAGGGCAATCAGCCCCAGCATTTT
TRBV10-1,.,TRBJ1-3,.,CASSSKGLSGNTIYF,TGCGCCAGCAGTAGTAAGGGACTCTCTGGAAACACCATATATTTT
TRBV6-5,.,TRBJ2-3,.,CATQQLFSGDTQYF,TGTGCCACCCAACAGTTGTTTAGCGGAGATACGCAGTATTTT
TRBV12-5,.,TRBJ2-7,TRBD2,CASGPPTSGPRPEQYF,TGTGCTAGTGGTCCCCCCACTAGCGGGCCCCGACCCGAGCAGTACTTC
TRBV7-9,.,TRBJ2-4,TRBD2,CASSLALAGSIQYF,TGTGCCAGCAGCTTAGCACTAGCGGGAAGCATTCAGTACTTC
TRBV24-1,.,TRBJ2-5,TRBD1,CATSDRDRAGETQYF,TGTGCCACCAGTGATCGGGACAGGGCCGGGGAGACCCAGTACTTC
TRBV11-2,.,TRBJ2-5,TRBD2,CASSPIAGGIFETQYF,TGTGCCAGCAGCCCGATAGCGGGAGGGATTTTTGAGACCCAGTACTTC
TRBV27,once,TRBJ2-7,.,CASRMAGASSYEQYF,TGTGCCAGCAGAATGGCTGGGGCGAGCTCCTACGAGCAGTACTTC
TRBV5-4,.,TRBJ2-7,.,CASSSLSSYEQYF,TGTGCCAGCAGCTCGCTATCCTCCTACGAGCAGTACTTC
TRBV6-2/TRBV6-3,.,TRBJ1-1,.,CASSYVGRFGENTEAFF,TGTGCCAGCAGTTACGTGGGGAGGTTTGGGGAAAACACTGAAGCTTTCTTT
TRBV5-1,.,TRBJ1-2,TRBD1,CASSPTGGYGYTF,TGCGCCAGCAGCCCGACAGGGGGCTATGGCTACACCTTC